The T cell receptor beta chain under discussion was sequenced for a study of human T cells and chemical hapten exposure (dated by TCRdb to the early 2020s). Notes on the research overall: For sensitization, 2% DPC in acetone was applied to a roughly 2 cm by roughly 2 cm area of upper inner arm skin. Weekly therapeutic DPC doses were additionally applied to the scalp of patients throughout the approximately 24-week study period. Patch testing was performed on the upper back with Finn chambers containing 0.01% DPC, and the patch tests were scored after 6 days according to International Contact Dermatitis Research Group standards. The mostly female patient cohort included alopecia areata with under or over 50% scalp involvement, alopecia totalis and alopecia universalis. The libraries were sequenced as a pool, and the TCR yield per sample differed mostly because of small variations in library volumes within the pool. The study tracked peripheral blood TCR repertoire changes in vivo during primary and secondary sensitization to the hapten diphenylcyclopropenone (DPC) in alopecia patients. Blood was sampled from patients pre-sensitization (week 0) and at 2, 6 and about 24 weeks after DPC sensitization. Blood for TCR sequencing was provided by twenty-nine alopecia patients at one to four time points (pre-sensitization, 2, 6 and 24 weeks). Broad study findings and their caveats: After repeated subsampling, the strength of the expansion versus patch-test correlation and the threshold at which it became significant changed. The number of TCRs above 1 in 1000 frequency did not change with DPC sensitization; there was no evidence of global repertoire structure alterations. The number of PT1 expanded TCRs positively correlated with patch test score, significant at thresholds 8, 16 and 32 but not 4. Expanded TCRs formed significantly more large CDR3 similarity clusters than pre-sensitization or healthy control sets, consistent with antigen-driven responses. All patients had alopecia, a presumed autoimmune disease, so their immune response might differ from that of healthy individuals.

According to the study, the label for this sample's time point signals: patch test 2, 6 weeks after DPC sensitization. Interpreted using the paper, the treatment or condition label stands for: therapeutic diphenylcyclopropenone sensitization with weekly scalp DPC. Blood at each patch-test visit was drawn before the patch test was applied. Patients were considered eligible if aged 18 to 70, diagnosed with alopecia and deemed suitable for DPC therapy, and patients were excluded if pregnant. Unfractionated whole blood was collected in Tempus Blood RNA tubes, and total RNA was extracted from that blood. For CDR1 and CDR2, the germline V gene (reference sequence) lists SGHNT and YYREEE. A distance of 8 bases separates the germline ends of V and J, which lose 0 bases and 2 bases respectively. The CDR3 contains 14 residues, cysteine and phenylalanine counted. Only CDR3 DNA is held: 42 bases, read in frame from base 1.

Receptor amplification or capture employed RACE. TCRdb lists the instrument as NextSeq 500. During library preparation, unique molecular identifiers were attached to individual cDNA molecules so that TCRs could be counted in a quantitative, reproducible way. Each blood RNA sample was used to sequence both TCR alpha and TCR beta chains. Under the source paper's analysis protocol: Samples had a median of about 96,000 TCRs, with a range from about 23,224 to 690,600. V, J and CDR3 annotation of the TCR reads was carried out using the Decombinator software suite. To make PS versus PT1 abundance plots, every sample was subsampled to the same number of TCRs (28,000). TCRs were defined as expanded if absent before sensitization and observed at least eight times at the 2-week time point. The public reads were quality trimmed at Q25 with fastp and then assembled into clones with MiXCR by TCRdb, keeping productive beta chains. Each record represents a unique CDR3 protein, reported with the most common genes and DNA among its rows. The V and J calls were determined by TCRdb, not by the authors. This sample lists a few hundred thousand distinct CDR3 sequences; over 6% were detected once. The ten largest make up roughly 5.4% of the sample.

In this sample, this clonotype turned up many times. Its antigen target is currently unknown. No per-base quality is available; no much larger clone lies one base away. This TCR was sampled from a woman under 30 with alopecia areata. Some clones in this sample may be carry-over from other donors' samples. Here the chain combines TRBV5-4 and TRBJ2-5, with the D gene call left open. The sample in question was whole blood, obtained in connection with sensitization to the hapten diphenylcyclopropenone (DPC). The CDR3 is CASSLVNPQETQYF. The nucleotide sequence reads as follows: TGTGCCAGCAGCTTGGTTAACCCTCAAGAGACCCAGTACTTC.